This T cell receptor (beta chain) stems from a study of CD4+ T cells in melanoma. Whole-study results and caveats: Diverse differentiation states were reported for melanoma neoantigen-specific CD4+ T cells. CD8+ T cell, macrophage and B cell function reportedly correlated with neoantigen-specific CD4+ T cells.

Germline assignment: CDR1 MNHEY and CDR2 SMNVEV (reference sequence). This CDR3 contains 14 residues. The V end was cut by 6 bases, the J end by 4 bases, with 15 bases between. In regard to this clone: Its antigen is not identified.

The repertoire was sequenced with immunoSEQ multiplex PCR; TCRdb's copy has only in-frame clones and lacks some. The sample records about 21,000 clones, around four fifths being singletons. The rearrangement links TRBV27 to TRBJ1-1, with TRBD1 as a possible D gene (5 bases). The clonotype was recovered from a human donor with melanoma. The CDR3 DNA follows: TGTGCCAGCAGGTTGGGGGTTTGGAGCACTGAAGCTTTCTTT. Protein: CASRLGVWSTEAFF.